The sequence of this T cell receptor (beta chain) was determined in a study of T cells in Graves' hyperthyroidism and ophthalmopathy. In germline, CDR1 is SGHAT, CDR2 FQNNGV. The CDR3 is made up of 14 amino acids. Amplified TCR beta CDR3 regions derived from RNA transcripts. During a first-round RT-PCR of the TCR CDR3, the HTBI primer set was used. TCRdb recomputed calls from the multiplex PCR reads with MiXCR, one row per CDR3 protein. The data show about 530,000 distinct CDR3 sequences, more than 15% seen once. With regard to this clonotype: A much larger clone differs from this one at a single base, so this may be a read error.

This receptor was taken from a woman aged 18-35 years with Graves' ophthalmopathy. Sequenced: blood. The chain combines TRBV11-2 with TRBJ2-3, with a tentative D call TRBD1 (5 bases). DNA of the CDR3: TGTGCCTGCAGCTTCGGACATAGCACAGATACGCAGTATTTT. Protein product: CACSFGHSTDTQYF.